This TCR beta chain came from a study of T cell repertoires in cytomegalovirus infection (dated 2019 in TCRdb). About the study as a whole: Recently identified HLA-C-restricted CMV epitopes, whose presentation resists viral immunomodulation, were targeted by peptide stimulations together with well-studied HLA-B-restricted epitopes. Donor HLA type was relevant to the analysis, as public TCR beta signatures indicated carriage of CMV infection together with the matching HLA type.

Data came from an Illumina HiSeq 1500. Starting from the raw public reads, TCRdb applied fastp trimming at Q25, assembled clones with MiXCR and retained in-frame beta chains. Each CDR3 protein gets just one entry, which takes the most common genes and DNA from the rows behind it. Across this sample there are approximately 1,000,000 distinct CDR3 sequences, with 30% to 40% seen only once. In total, the top ten clones hold roughly 13% of the sample. The label giving this sample's treatment or condition can be read as: in vitro stimulation with specific CMV peptide epitopes to enrich CMV-specific T cells. For this clonotype: It lacks a known antigen. No base-level quality is on record; no much larger clone is a single base apart.

Overall study results and their limits: Carriers of CMV infection plus the relevant HLA type were discriminated by the cumulative frequency of public TCR beta family members in the study cohort and in an independent approximately 400-donor cohort. The ex vivo response was dominated by HLA-C-restricted CMV-specific TCR beta clonotypes, and the single most frequent clonotype in two of eight donors was supplied by these HLA-C-restricted clonotypes.

The TCR was taken from a human donor in good health (CMV status not recorded). Some clones in this sample may be carry-over from other donors' samples. The sequencing here drew on cultured CD8+ T cells from PBMCs, taken from culture after CMV antigen stimulation.

The CDR3 amino acid sequence is: CSARAGTSRPRIHNEQFF. The nucleotides read TGCAGTGCTAGAGCCGGGACTAGCCGCCCGAGGATCCACAATGAGCAGTTCTTC. Rearrangement joined TRBV20-1 to TRBJ2-1, with 9 bases matching TRBD2. The CDR3, cysteine through phenylalanine, is 18 amino acids long. This entry keeps only the CDR3 DNA: 54 bases, framed from base 1. Ends trimmed: V by 1 base, J by 5 bases; bases unmatched to a gene: 15. CDR1 and CDR2 are drawn from the germline V gene (reference sequence): DFQATT, SNEGSKA.